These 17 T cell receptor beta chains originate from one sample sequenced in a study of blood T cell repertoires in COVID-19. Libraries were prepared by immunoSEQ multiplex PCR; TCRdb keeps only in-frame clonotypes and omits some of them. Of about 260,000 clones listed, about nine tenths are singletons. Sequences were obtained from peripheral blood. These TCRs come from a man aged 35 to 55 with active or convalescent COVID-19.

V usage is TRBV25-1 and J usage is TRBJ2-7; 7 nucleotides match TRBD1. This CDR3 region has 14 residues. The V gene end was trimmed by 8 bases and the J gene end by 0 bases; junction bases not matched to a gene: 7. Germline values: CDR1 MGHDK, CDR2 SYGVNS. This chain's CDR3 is CASANRDSSYEQYF. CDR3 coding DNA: TGTGCCAGCGCTAACCGGGACAGCTCCTACGAGCAGTACTTC.

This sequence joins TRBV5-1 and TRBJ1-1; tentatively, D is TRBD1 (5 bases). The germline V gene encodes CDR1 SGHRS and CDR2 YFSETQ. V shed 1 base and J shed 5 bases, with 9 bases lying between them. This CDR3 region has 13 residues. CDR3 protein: CASSLFGGTEAFF. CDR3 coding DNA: TGCGCCAGCAGCTTGTTTGGGGGGACTGAAGCTTTCTTT. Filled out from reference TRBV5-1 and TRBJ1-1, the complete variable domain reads KAGVTQTPRYLIKTRGQQVTLSCSPISGHRSVSWYQQTPGQGLQFLFEYFSETQRNKGNFPGRFSGRQFSNSRSEMNVSTLELGDSALYLCASSLFGGTEAFFGQGTRLTVV.

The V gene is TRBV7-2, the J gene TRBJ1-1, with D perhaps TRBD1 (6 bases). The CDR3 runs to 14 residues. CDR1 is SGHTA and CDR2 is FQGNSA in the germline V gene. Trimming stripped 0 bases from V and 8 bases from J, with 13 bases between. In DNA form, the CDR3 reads TGTGCCAGCAGCTTAGCCGGGGGGCCTGCGGAAGCTTTCTTT. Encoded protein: CASSLAGGPAEAFF. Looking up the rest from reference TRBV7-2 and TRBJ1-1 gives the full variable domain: GAGVSQSPSNKVTEKGKDVELRCDPISGHTALYWYRQSLGQGLEFLIYFQGNSAPDKSGLPSDRFSAERTGGSVSTLTIQRTQQEDSAVYLCASSLAGGPAEAFFGQGTRLTVV.

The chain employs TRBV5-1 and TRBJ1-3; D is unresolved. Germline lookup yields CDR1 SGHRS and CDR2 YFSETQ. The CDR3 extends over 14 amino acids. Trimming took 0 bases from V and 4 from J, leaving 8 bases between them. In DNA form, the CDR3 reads TGCGCCAGCAGCTTGGGGCGGGGAGGAAACACCATATATTTT. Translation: CASSLGRGGNTIYF.

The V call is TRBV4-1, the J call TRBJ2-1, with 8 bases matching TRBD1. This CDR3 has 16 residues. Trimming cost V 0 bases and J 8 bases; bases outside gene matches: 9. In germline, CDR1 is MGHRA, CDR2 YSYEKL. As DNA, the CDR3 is TGCGCCAGCAGCCAAGAAGGGACAGGCGCGTTCGATGAGCAGTTCTTC. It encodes CASSQEGTGAFDEQFF.

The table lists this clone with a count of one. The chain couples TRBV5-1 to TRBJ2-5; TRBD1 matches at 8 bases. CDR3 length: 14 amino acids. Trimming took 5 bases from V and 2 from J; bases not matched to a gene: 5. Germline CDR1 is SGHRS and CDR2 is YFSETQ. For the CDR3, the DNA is TGCGCCAGCAGACAGGGACAGGCTCAAGAGACCCAGTACTTC. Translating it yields CASRQGQAQETQYF.

The CDR3 region is CASSESYLAFF. The CDR3 DNA reads as TGTGCCAGCAGTGAATCCTACTTAGCTTTCTTT. The chain links TRBV2 to TRBJ1-1; D remains unclear. CDR1 is SNHLY, CDR2 FYNNEI, per germline. Trimming took off 2 bases at V and 10 bases at J, with 8 bases between the two ends. The CDR3 consists of 11 residues.

The CDR3: CASTTNGATNEKLFF. DNA for the CDR3: TGTGCCAGCACCACTAACGGCGCAACTAATGAAAAACTGTTTTTT. This chain connects TRBV9 to TRBJ1-4; D is unresolved. There are 15 residues in the CDR3. With 6 bases removed from V and 0 bases from J, the gap between germline ends came to 12 bases. CDR1 SGDLS and CDR2 YYNGEE come from the germline V gene. Based on the CDR3 plus reference TRBV9 and TRBJ1-4, the full variable domain is DSGVTQTPKHLITATGQRVTLRCSPRSGDLSVYWYQQSLDQGLQFLIQYYNGEERAKGNILERFSAQQFPDLHSELNLSSLELGDSALYFCASTTNGATNEKLFFGSGTQLSVL.

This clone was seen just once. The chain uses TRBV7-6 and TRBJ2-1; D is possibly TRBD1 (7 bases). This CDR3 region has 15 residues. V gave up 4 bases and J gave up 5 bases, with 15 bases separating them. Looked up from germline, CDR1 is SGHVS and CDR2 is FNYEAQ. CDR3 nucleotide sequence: TGTGCCAGCAGCTCCCAGGGGGGCAGAGACAATGAGCAGTTCTTC. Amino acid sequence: CASSSQGGRDNEQFF.

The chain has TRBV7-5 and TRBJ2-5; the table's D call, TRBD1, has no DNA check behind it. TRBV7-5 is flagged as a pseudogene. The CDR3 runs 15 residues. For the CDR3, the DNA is TGTGTCAGAAGCTCCTCCAAGGGGGTCCAAGAGACCCAGTACTTC. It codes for CVRSSSKGVQETQYF.

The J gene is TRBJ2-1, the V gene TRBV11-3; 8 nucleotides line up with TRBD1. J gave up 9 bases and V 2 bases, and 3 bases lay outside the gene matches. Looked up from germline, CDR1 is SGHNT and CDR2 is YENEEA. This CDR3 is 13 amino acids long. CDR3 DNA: TGTGCCAGCAGCTTACAGGGGGCGGTTGAGCAGTTCTTC. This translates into CASSLQGAVEQFF.

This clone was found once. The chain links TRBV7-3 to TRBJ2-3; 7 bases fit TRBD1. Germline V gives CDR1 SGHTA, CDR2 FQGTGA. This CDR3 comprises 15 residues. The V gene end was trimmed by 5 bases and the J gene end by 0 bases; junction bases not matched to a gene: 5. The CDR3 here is CASSGTVSSTDTQYF. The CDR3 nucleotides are TGTGCCAGCAGCGGGACAGTATCTAGCACAGATACGCAGTATTTT.

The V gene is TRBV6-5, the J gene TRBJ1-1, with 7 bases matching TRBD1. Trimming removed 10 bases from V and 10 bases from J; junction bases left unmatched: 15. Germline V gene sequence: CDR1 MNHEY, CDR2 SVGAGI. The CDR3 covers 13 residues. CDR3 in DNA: TGTGCCACTAAAGACAGGGATAGCAAGGGAGCTTTCTTT. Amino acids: CATKDRDSKGAFF.

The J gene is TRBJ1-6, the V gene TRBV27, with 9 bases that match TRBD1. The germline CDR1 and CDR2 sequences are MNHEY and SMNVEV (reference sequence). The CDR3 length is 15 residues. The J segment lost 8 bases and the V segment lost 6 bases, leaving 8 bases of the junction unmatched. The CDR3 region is CASRTRDREDSPLHF. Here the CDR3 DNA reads TGTGCCAGCAGAACCCGGGACAGGGAAGATTCACCCCTCCACTTT.

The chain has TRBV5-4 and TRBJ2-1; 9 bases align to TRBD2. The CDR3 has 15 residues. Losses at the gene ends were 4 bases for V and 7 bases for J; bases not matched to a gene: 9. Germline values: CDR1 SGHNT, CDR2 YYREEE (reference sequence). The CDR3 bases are TGTGCCAGCAGCCCCTCCGGGGCGGGGGGGAATGAGCAGTTCTTC. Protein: CASSPSGAGGNEQFF.

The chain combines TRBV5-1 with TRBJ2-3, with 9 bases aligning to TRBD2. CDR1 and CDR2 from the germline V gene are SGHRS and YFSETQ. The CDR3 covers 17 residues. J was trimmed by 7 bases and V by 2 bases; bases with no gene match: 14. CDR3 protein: CASSLDPSGGRINTQYF. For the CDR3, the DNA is TGCGCCAGCAGCTTAGATCCCAGCGGGGGGCGAATTAATACGCAGTATTTT. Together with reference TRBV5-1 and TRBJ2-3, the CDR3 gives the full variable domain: KAGVTQTPRYLIKTRGQQVTLSCSPISGHRSVSWYQQTPGQGLQFLFEYFSETQRNKGNFPGRFSGRQFSNSRSEMNVSTLELGDSALYLCASSLDPSGGRINTQYFGPGTRLTVL.

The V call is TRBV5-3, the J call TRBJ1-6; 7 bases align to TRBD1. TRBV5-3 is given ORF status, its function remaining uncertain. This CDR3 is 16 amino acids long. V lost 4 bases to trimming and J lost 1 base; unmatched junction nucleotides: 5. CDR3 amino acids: CARSIQGFSYNSPLHF. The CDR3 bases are TGTGCCAGAAGCATACAGGGGTTTTCCTATAATTCACCCCTCCACTTT.